A selection of T cell receptor beta chains follows, all from one sample in a study of beta chain features in type 1 diabetes. Method: immunoSEQ multiplex PCR; TCRdb's copy keeps in-frame clones and lacks some. Counted here are under 20,000 clones, less than 45% occurring once; the ten biggest clones make up around 0.53%. Sequenced input: stem cell memory CD4+ T cells from blood. These receptors all come from a woman aged 40 to 50 in good health. Both conserved end residues are part of each CDR3. A D gene is named only where the DNA matches it firmly. Clone size appears in some rows only: once, few, many, or a class for an expanded clone.

v_call: TRBV4-2; clone_size: NA; j_call: TRBJ2-2; d_call: TRBD2; cdr3_aa: CASSQEGLAGRGTGELFF; cdr3_nt: TGTGCCAGCAGCCAAGAGGGTCTAGCGGGGCGTGGCACCGGGGAGCTGTTTTTT
v_call: TRBV5-4; clone_size: few; j_call: TRBJ2-7; d_call: TRBD2; cdr3_aa: CASSLELAGSYEQYF; cdr3_nt: TGTGCCAGCAGCTTGGAGCTAGCGGGGAGCTACGAGCAGTACTTC
v_call: TRBV9; clone_size: NA; j_call: TRBJ2-1; d_call: TRBD2; cdr3_aa: CASSVGGLATHTYNEQFF; cdr3_nt: TGTGCCAGCAGCGTAGGGGGACTAGCGACCCACACCTACAATGAGCAGTTCTTC
v_call: TRBV5-1; clone_size: NA; j_call: TRBJ2-5; d_call: NA; cdr3_aa: CASSLPVLYPQETQYF; cdr3_nt: TGCGCCAGCAGCTTGCCGGTCCTCTATCCCCAAGAGACCCAGTACTTC
v_call: TRBV6-1; clone_size: NA; j_call: TRBJ2-3; d_call: NA; cdr3_aa: CASSDVRLKSTDTQYF; cdr3_nt: TGTGCCAGCAGTGACGTCAGACTAAAGAGCACAGATACGCAGTATTTT
v_call: TRBV11-2; clone_size: NA; j_call: TRBJ2-3; d_call: TRBD2; cdr3_aa: CASSLAIPGLASTQYF; cdr3_nt: TGTGCCAGCAGCTTAGCAATACCGGGACTAGCCTCGACGCAGTATTTT
v_call: TRBV2; clone_size: few; j_call: TRBJ2-5; d_call: TRBD2; cdr3_aa: CASSRTSGTQYF; cdr3_nt: TGTGCCAGCAGTAGGACTAGCGGGACCCAGTACTTC
v_call: TRBV5-1; clone_size: once; j_call: TRBJ2-3; d_call: TRBD2; cdr3_aa: CASSFHQRGTDTQYF; cdr3_nt: TGCGCCAGCAGCTTCCACCAGCGGGGAACAGATACGCAGTATTTT
v_call: TRBV5-1; clone_size: NA; j_call: TRBJ2-7; d_call: TRBD2; cdr3_aa: CASSHSGGRYEQYF; cdr3_nt: TGCGCCAGCAGCCATAGCGGGGGGCGGTACGAGCAGTACTTC
v_call: TRBV19; clone_size: NA; j_call: TRBJ1-5; d_call: NA; cdr3_aa: CASSTSGTAGGQPQHF; cdr3_nt: TGTGCCAGTAGTACCAGCGGGACGGCCGGCGGGCAGCCCCAGCATTTT
v_call: TRBV5-1; clone_size: NA; j_call: TRBJ1-5; d_call: TRBD1; cdr3_aa: CASSLAGGERPQHF; cdr3_nt: TGCGCCAGCAGCTTGGCAGGGGGTGAGCGTCCCCAGCATTTT
v_call: TRBV19; clone_size: NA; j_call: TRBJ1-5; d_call: NA; cdr3_aa: CASSLGNRARQPQHF; cdr3_nt: TGTGCCAGTAGCTTGGGGAACAGGGCTCGCCAGCCCCAGCATTTT
v_call: TRBV6-4; clone_size: NA; j_call: TRBJ1-3; d_call: NA; cdr3_aa: CASSDNRIQGNTIYF; cdr3_nt: TGTGCCAGCAGTGATAACAGGATTCAGGGAAACACCATATATTTT
v_call: TRBV4-3; clone_size: NA; j_call: TRBJ2-3; d_call: TRBD1; cdr3_aa: CASSLIPGQGPLRQYF; cdr3_nt: TGCGCCAGCAGCCTGATCCCGGGACAGGGGCCCCTCCGGCAGTATTTT
v_call: TRBV5-4; clone_size: NA; j_call: TRBJ1-2; d_call: NA; cdr3_aa: CASSLDREGYGYTF; cdr3_nt: TGTGCCAGCAGCTTGGACAGGGAGGGCTATGGCTACACCTTC
v_call: TRBV9; clone_size: few; j_call: TRBJ2-5; d_call: NA; cdr3_aa: CASSPFWVRGAGETQYF; cdr3_nt: TGTGCCAGCAGCCCCTTCTGGGTGCGGGGAGCCGGGGAGACCCAGTACTTC
v_call: TRBV7-2; clone_size: few; j_call: TRBJ2-7; d_call: TRBD2; cdr3_aa: CASSLLALAGGEQYF; cdr3_nt: TGTGCCAGCAGCTTACTCGCTTTAGCGGGGGGTGAGCAGTACTTC
v_call: TRBV4-3; clone_size: NA; j_call: TRBJ1-2; d_call: TRBD1; cdr3_aa: CASSYDRGLRGYTF; cdr3_nt: TGCGCCAGCAGCTACGACAGGGGTCTTCGGGGCTACACCTTC
v_call: TRBV5-4; clone_size: NA; j_call: TRBJ2-5; d_call: TRBD2; cdr3_aa: CASSLWTRKETQYF; cdr3_nt: TGTGCCAGCAGTCTTTGGACTAGAAAAGAGACCCAGTACTTC
v_call: TRBV7-2; clone_size: NA; j_call: TRBJ1-1; d_call: NA; cdr3_aa: CASATQGKTEAFF; cdr3_nt: TGTGCCAGCGCTACCCAGGGTAAAACTGAAGCTTTCTTT
v_call: TRBV5-1; clone_size: NA; j_call: TRBJ2-3; d_call: TRBD2; cdr3_aa: CASSFKPPGLAGTQIRISDTQYF; cdr3_nt: TGCGCCAGCAGCTTTAAACCGCCGGGACTAGCGGGTACACAGATACGGATCTCAGATACGCAGTATTTT
v_call: TRBV6-1; clone_size: NA; j_call: TRBJ2-6; d_call: NA; cdr3_aa: CANEAGSGANVLTF; cdr3_nt: TGTGCCAACGAGGCTGGCTCTGGGGCCAACGTCCTGACTTTC
v_call: TRBV5-6; clone_size: few; j_call: TRBJ2-5; d_call: TRBD2; cdr3_aa: CASSLMRGGWGETQYF; cdr3_nt: TGTGCCAGCAGCTTGATGCGGGGGGGATGGGGAGAGACCCAGTACTTC
v_call: TRBV23-1; clone_size: few; j_call: TRBJ1-5; d_call: NA; cdr3_aa: CASRSKYPRQPQHF; cdr3_nt: TGCGCCAGCAGATCCAAGTACCCGCGTCAGCCCCAGCATTTT
v_call: TRBV6-5; clone_size: NA; j_call: TRBJ2-7; d_call: TRBD1; cdr3_aa: CASRGQGLSYEQYF; cdr3_nt: TGTGCCAGCAGAGGACAGGGCTTATCTTACGAGCAGTACTTC
v_call: TRBV19; clone_size: NA; j_call: TRBJ2-1; d_call: NA; cdr3_aa: CASSRRGSAEQFF; cdr3_nt: TGTGCCAGTAGTAGGAGAGGGTCTGCGGAGCAGTTCTTC
v_call: TRBV29-1; clone_size: few; j_call: TRBJ2-5; d_call: NA; cdr3_aa: CSVEAYQETQYF; cdr3_nt: TGCAGCGTTGAAGCTTACCAAGAGACCCAGTACTTC
v_call: TRBV5-1; clone_size: NA; j_call: TRBJ2-5; d_call: TRBD1; cdr3_aa: CASSWGLRDSKETQYF; cdr3_nt: TGCGCCAGCAGCTGGGGGCTAAGGGACAGCAAAGAGACCCAGTACTTC
v_call: TRBV5-4; clone_size: NA; j_call: TRBJ2-5; d_call: NA; cdr3_aa: CASSQDTASGAQYF; cdr3_nt: TGTGCCAGCAGCCAAGATACCGCTTCAGGGGCCCAGTACTTC
v_call: TRBV7-2; clone_size: medium-sized; j_call: TRBJ2-7; d_call: NA; cdr3_aa: CASSLALGLYEQYF; cdr3_nt: TGTGCCAGCAGCTTAGCGCTCGGACTCTACGAGCAGTACTTC
v_call: TRBV5-1; clone_size: NA; j_call: TRBJ2-5; d_call: TRBD1; cdr3_aa: CASSSPGTGGAGETQYF; cdr3_nt: TGCGCCAGCAGCTCGCCCGGGACAGGGGGCGCGGGGGAGACCCAGTACTTC
v_call: TRBV29-1; clone_size: NA; j_call: TRBJ2-5; d_call: NA; cdr3_aa: CSVAGQYQETQYF; cdr3_nt: TGCAGCGTTGCAGGACAGTATCAAGAGACCCAGTACTTC
v_call: TRBV7-2; clone_size: few; j_call: TRBJ1-2; d_call: NA; cdr3_aa: CASSNSYYGYTF; cdr3_nt: TGTGCCAGCAGCAATTCATACTATGGCTACACCTTC
v_call: TRBV10-3; clone_size: few; j_call: TRBJ2-5; d_call: TRBD1; cdr3_aa: CATGTAQETQYF; cdr3_nt: TGTGCCACCGGGACAGCCCAAGAGACCCAGTACTTC
v_call: TRBV19; clone_size: NA; j_call: TRBJ1-5; d_call: NA; cdr3_aa: CASRSGLKRTVRSNQPQHF; cdr3_nt: TGTGCCAGTAGGTCGGGCCTAAAACGGACAGTGCGGAGCAATCAGCCCCAGCATTTT
v_call: TRBV10-3; clone_size: NA; j_call: TRBJ2-3; d_call: NA; cdr3_aa: CAITEGAADTQYF; cdr3_nt: TGTGCCATCACGGAGGGGGCAGCAGATACGCAGTATTTT
v_call: TRBV28; clone_size: NA; j_call: TRBJ1-2; d_call: NA; cdr3_aa: CASSSLPGGYTF; cdr3_nt: TGTGCCAGCAGTTCCCTACCGGGGGGCTACACCTTC
v_call: TRBV5-1; clone_size: NA; j_call: TRBJ2-7; d_call: TRBD2; cdr3_aa: CASSLAPGLRVSGYEQYF; cdr3_nt: TGCGCCAGCAGCTTGGCCCCGGGACTACGGGTGAGCGGTTACGAGCAGTACTTC
v_call: TRBV6-1; clone_size: few; j_call: TRBJ2-1; d_call: TRBD2; cdr3_aa: CATNSGASYNEQFF; cdr3_nt: TGTGCCACCAATAGCGGGGCCTCCTACAATGAGCAGTTCTTC